This T cell receptor (beta chain) derives from a study of CD8+ T cells in alopecia areata (dated by TCRdb to between 2017 and 2018). Study-wide context: To study T cell clonal expansion in alopecia areata, the researchers applied high-throughput TCRbeta sequencing to both the C3H/HeJ mouse model and human patients. On the human side, TCRbeta sequencing was run on scalp tissue and on sorted CD4+ and CD8+ peripheral blood T cells from healthy controls and from alopecia areata patients with either patchy or totalis/universalis disease. Scalp clonality was compared across normal scalp (n=4), patchy alopecia areata scalp (n=8), and alopecia totalis/universalis scalp (n=8). RNA came from the PAXgene miRNA kit for fixed scalp, the miRNeasy kit for PBMCs, and the RNeasy kit for mouse skin. Amplification of TCRbeta CDR3 regions was done by immunoSEQ multiplex PCR using 35 Vbeta forward primers and 13 Jbeta reverse primers.

With regard to this clone: This clone's antigen is unknown. No much larger clonotype is one base removed from it; base qualities were not supplied.

The library relied on the immunoSEQ multiplex PCR assay. RNA was extracted from all samples and reverse transcribed into cDNA as template for TCR sequencing. SuperScript III was used to make first-strand cDNA, primed with a 2:1 mix of oligo-dT and random hexamers. A synthetic immune receptor repertoire was used to measure amplification bias, and any remaining bias was corrected computationally. In the original analysis: Raw reads were preprocessed for error removal, and CDR3 was defined according to IMGT conventions as running from the conserved cysteine to phenylalanine. Clonality was computed by normalizing Shannon entropy by log2 of the number of productive unique TCRs and subtracting the result from 1. CD4 or CD8 identity of scalp clones was inferred by cross-referencing scalp TCRbeta sequences with sorted blood CD4 and CD8 repertoires. TCRdb stores this immuneACCESS table with in-frame sequences only. Part of the clones is absent; in the studies checked, under half of the shortfall reflects unresolved V genes, and no reason is known for the rest. V, J and clone size reflect that table, while D and trimming were determined from the DNA. Across this sample there are roughly 120,000 clones, with roughly 68% seen only once. Roughly 3.1% of the sample is held by the ten biggest clonotypes.

CDR1 and CDR2 are drawn from the germline V gene (reference sequence): GTSNPN, SVGIG. The CDR3 spans 12 residues, from the cysteine through the phenylalanine. Left in the record is the CDR3 DNA by itself, 36 bases read in frame from the first base. Trimming removed 1 base from V and 7 bases from J, leaving 10 bases between the germline ends. PBMCs were isolated by density centrifugation and stained for CD3, CD4 and CD8, and CD4+ and CD8+ T cells were sorted on a FACSAria. Scalp biopsies and blood samples were provided by unaffected controls. Findings and caveats that apply to the study as a whole: TCR sequences shared between patients were less clear than in mice, possibly partly because of HLA diversity in the patient population. Lesional scalp, especially in alopecia totalis/universalis, showed higher clonality and more expanded CD8+ clones than normal scalp, suggesting antigenic drive. Unlike mouse skin, which is dominated by gammadelta T cells, normal human skin has resident alphabeta T cells that are also sequenced, and this complicates analysis of the scalp TCR repertoire.

Specimen: CD4+ T cells sorted from blood. The receptor's source is a human donor in good health. The sequence links TRBV30 to TRBJ1-2; possibly the D gene is TRBD1, per 5 matching bases. The CDR3 reads CAWSGTGAGYTF. In nucleotides, the sequence is TGTGCCTGGAGTGGTACAGGAGCTGGCTACACCTTC.